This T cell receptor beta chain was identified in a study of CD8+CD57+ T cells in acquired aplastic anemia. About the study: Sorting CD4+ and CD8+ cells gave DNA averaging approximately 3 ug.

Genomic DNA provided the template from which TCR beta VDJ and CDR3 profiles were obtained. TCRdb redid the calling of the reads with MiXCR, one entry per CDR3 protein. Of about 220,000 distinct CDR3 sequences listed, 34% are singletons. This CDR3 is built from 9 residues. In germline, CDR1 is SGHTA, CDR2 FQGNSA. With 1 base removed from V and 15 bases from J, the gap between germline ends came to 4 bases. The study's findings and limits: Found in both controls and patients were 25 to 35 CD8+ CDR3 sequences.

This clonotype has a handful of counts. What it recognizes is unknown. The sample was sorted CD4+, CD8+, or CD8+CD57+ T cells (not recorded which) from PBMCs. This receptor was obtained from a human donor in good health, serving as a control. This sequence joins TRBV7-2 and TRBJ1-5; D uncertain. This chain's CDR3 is CASSLGRHF. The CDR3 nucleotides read TGTGCCAGCAGCTTAGGGAGGCATTTT.